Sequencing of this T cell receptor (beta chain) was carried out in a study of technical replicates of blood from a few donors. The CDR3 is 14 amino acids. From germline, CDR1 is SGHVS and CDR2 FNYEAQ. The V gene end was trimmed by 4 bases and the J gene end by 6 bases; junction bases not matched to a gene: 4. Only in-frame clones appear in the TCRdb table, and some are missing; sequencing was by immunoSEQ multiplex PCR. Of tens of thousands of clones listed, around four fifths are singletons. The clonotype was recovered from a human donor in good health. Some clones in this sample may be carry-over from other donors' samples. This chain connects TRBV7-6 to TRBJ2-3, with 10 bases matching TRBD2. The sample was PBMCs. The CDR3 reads CASSSSGGADTQYF. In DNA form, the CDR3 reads TGTGCCAGCAGCTCAAGCGGGGGGGCGGATACGCAGTATTTT.